The 21 T cell receptor beta chains in this list originate from one sample, sequenced in a study of PD-L1 blockade in urothelial cancer. Profiled with immunoSEQ multiplex PCR; TCRdb holds only in-frame clones, not every one. The sample holds tens of thousands of clones, 90% seen once. The sample consisted of PBMCs, taken around atezolizumab (anti-PD-L1) treatment. Source of these receptors: a man aged 60-69 years with urothelial cancer.

The chain joins TRBV5-1 to TRBJ2-3; 11 bases agree with TRBD2. CDR1 and CDR2 (germline): SGHRS, YFSETQ. This CDR3 region has 16 residues. The V gene end was trimmed by 0 bases and the J gene end by 7 bases; junction bases not matched to a gene: 7. In nucleotides, the CDR3 is TGCGCCAGCAGCTTGGTTAGCGGGGGGGCCGCATATACGCAGTATTTT. Amino acid sequence: CASSLVSGGAAYTQYF.

The gene calls are TRBV6-4 and TRBJ2-3, with 12 bases lining up with TRBD1. V was clipped by 3 bases and J by 7 bases; unmatched bases: 5. From germline, CDR1 is MRHNA and CDR2 SNTAGT. This CDR3 comprises 15 residues. Here the CDR3 reads CASSDRDRGRYTQYF. CDR3 nucleotide sequence: TGTGCCAGCAGTGATCGGGACAGGGGGCGATATACGCAGTATTTT.

The V and J genes are TRBV2 and TRBJ2-1; the D gene is possibly TRBD1 (6 bases). The CDR3 extends over 13 amino acids. Germline CDR1 is SNHLY and CDR2 is FYNNEI. The V end was cut by 6 bases, the J end by 5 bases, with 11 bases between. This CDR3 reads CASSLDRNNEQFF. The DNA of the CDR3 is TGTGCCAGCAGCCTTGACAGGAACAATGAGCAGTTCTTC.

This chain joins TRBV11-2 and TRBJ2-1; perhaps TRBD2 as D (6 bases). The CDR3 contains 13 residues. The V gene's germline CDR1 is SGHAT and CDR2 FQNNGV. Trimming removed 8 bases from V and 9 bases from J, with 17 bases in between. CDR3 DNA: TGTGCCAGCTCCACGGAGGGATGGGGTGAGCAGTTCTTC. Its protein product is CASSTEGWGEQFF.

The J gene is TRBJ1-2, the V gene TRBV7-8, with D maybe TRBD1 (5 bases). The CDR3 loop spans 15 amino acids. CDR1 and CDR2 from the germline V gene are SGHVS and FQNEAQ. The V gene lost 5 bases and the J gene lost 0 bases, with 13 bases spanning the gap. The CDR3: CASSPKDRPNYGYTF. In DNA form, the CDR3 reads TGTGCCAGCAGCCCGAAAGACAGACCTAACTATGGCTACACCTTC.

The rearrangement joins TRBV5-1 to TRBJ1-2; D remains ambiguous. Per germline, CDR1 SGHRS and CDR2 YFSETQ. The length of the CDR3 is 12 residues. V gave up 4 bases and J gave up 8 bases, with 12 bases separating them. The CDR3 DNA is TGCGCCAGCAGCCCATCCGGGATCGGCTACACCTTC. Residues: CASSPSGIGYTF.

The rearrangement uses TRBV4-1 and TRBJ2-5; 8 nucleotides align to TRBD1. Germline-derived CDR1 and CDR2 are MGHRA and YSYEKL. The trim removed 2 bases at V and 5 bases at J, leaving 1 base unmatched. This CDR3 comprises 13 residues. CDR3 loop: CASSQTGGETQYF. DNA of the CDR3: TGCGCCAGCAGCCAAACAGGGGGTGAGACCCAGTACTTC.

This chain joins TRBV6-1 and TRBJ1-1; 10 positions agree with TRBD1. From germline, CDR1 is MNHNS and CDR2 SASEGT. The V segment lost 3 bases and the J segment 5 bases; nucleotides outside the gene matches: 12. CDR3 size: 17 residues. The CDR3 protein is CASSDWGQGKEGTEAFF. The DNA for the CDR3 is TGTGCCAGCAGTGACTGGGGACAGGGGAAGGAAGGGACTGAAGCTTTCTTT.

The rearrangement uses TRBV5-4 and TRBJ2-1; 7 positions agree with TRBD1. The CDR3 is 16 amino acids. From germline, CDR1 is SGHNT and CDR2 YYREEE (reference sequence). Unmatched junction bases numbered 5, after V lost 0 bases and J lost 2 bases. CDR3 DNA sequence: TGTGCCAGCAGCTTGGTAAACAGGGGCGCCTACAATGAGCAGTTCTTC. Residues: CASSLVNRGAYNEQFF.

This clone was seen a handful of times. This sequence joins TRBV14 and TRBJ1-5; D uncertain. Trimming stripped 3 bases from V and 3 bases from J, with 9 bases between. Germline CDR1 reads SGHDN; CDR2 reads FVKESK. The CDR3 contains 14 residues. CDR3 sequence (DNA): TGTGCCAGCAGCCACGGAGGTTACAATCAGCCCCAGCATTTT. This encodes CASSHGGYNQPQHF.

The rearrangement joins TRBV6-6 to TRBJ2-5; no clear D. Germline lookup yields CDR1 MNHNY and CDR2 SVGAGI (reference sequence). Trimming cost V 7 bases and J 5 bases, with 11 bases left between them. The CDR3 runs to 12 residues. The CDR3 DNA is TGTGCCAGCATAGGTTCCGGGGAGACCCAGTACTTC. Translation gives CASIGSGETQYF.

The chain carries TRBV5-1 and TRBJ2-5; D may be TRBD2 (5 bases). CDR3 size: 15 residues. V dropped 6 bases and J dropped 5 bases, with 20 bases sitting between them. Germline assignment: CDR1 SGHRS and CDR2 YFSETQ. CDR3 in DNA: TGCGCCAGCATAAAGAACTCCGCGGGTCAGGAGACCCAGTACTTC. It codes for CASIKNSAGQETQYF.

This clone was counted a single time. The rearrangement uses TRBV30 and TRBJ2-5; 7 bases line up with TRBD2. Germline CDR1 GTSNPN, CDR2 SVGIG (reference sequence). CDR3 length: 14 amino acids. The J segment lost 5 bases and the V segment lost 8 bases, leaving 14 bases of the junction unmatched. CDR3 region: CALVAGVEDETQYF. Written as DNA, the CDR3 is TGTGCCCTGGTTGCGGGGGTTGAGGATGAGACCCAGTACTTC.

V is TRBV2 and J is TRBJ2-2; TRBD2 matches 7 bases. The V gene end was trimmed by 2 bases and the J gene end by 5 bases; junction bases not matched to a gene: 2. The germline V gene has CDR1 SNHLY and CDR2 FYNNEI. The CDR3 is 14 amino acids. CDR3 protein: CASSERGRTGELFF. CDR3 bases: TGTGCCAGCAGTGAACGCGGGAGAACCGGGGAGCTGTTTTTT.

CDR3 sequence: CASYRRNTEAFF. CDR3 DNA: TGTGCCAGCTACAGGAGGAACACTGAAGCTTTCTTT. The V gene is TRBV6-5, the J gene TRBJ1-1; perhaps TRBD1 as D (5 bases). The CDR3 sequence is 12 residues long. Per germline, CDR1 MNHEY and CDR2 SVGAGI. The V end was cut by 8 bases, the J end by 1 base, with 8 bases between.

The gene calls are TRBV7-9 and TRBJ1-2; D is unclear. CDR1 and CDR2 (germline): SEHNR, FQNEAQ (reference sequence). Between the trimmed V and J ends, which lost 1 base and 8 bases, there was a span of 11 bases. The CDR3 extends over 13 amino acids. This CDR3 reads CASSLGGEKGYTF. The CDR3 DNA reads TGTGCCAGCAGCTTAGGAGGTGAAAAGGGCTACACCTTC.

The rearrangement uses TRBV27 and TRBJ1-2; D might be TRBD1 (5 bases). The CDR3 has 13 residues. The germline gives CDR1 MNHEY, CDR2 SMNVEV (reference sequence). V lost 3 bases, J lost 7 bases, and 12 bases lay in between. The CDR3 DNA is TGTGCCAGCAGTTTGAGTCGGGGGGGTGGCTACACCTTC. Amino acid sequence: CASSLSRGGGYTF.

The CDR3 bases are TGTGCCAGCAGCCATGAGGGTGAGGTCCGACTCTATGGCTACACCTTC. Translation: CASSHEGEVRLYGYTF. V gene TRBV7-9 combines with J gene TRBJ1-2; D gene uncertain. The CDR3 covers 16 residues. The V gene lost 5 bases and the J gene lost 4 bases, with 20 bases spanning the gap. Germline lookup yields CDR1 SEHNR and CDR2 FQNEAQ (reference sequence).

The chain employs TRBV30 and TRBJ2-3; no clear D. V dropped 2 bases and J dropped 5 bases, with 5 bases sitting between them. Germline V gives CDR1 GTSNPN, CDR2 SVGIG (reference sequence). The CDR3 extends over 11 amino acids. Here the CDR3 DNA reads TGTGCCTGGAGTTCTATAGATACGCAGTATTTT. This translates into CAWSSIDTQYF.

The chain combines TRBV7-3 with TRBJ2-5; 10 nucleotides line up with TRBD2. The CDR3 has 16 amino acids. Germline-derived CDR1 and CDR2 are SGHTA and FQGTGA. The V gene end was trimmed by 5 bases and the J gene end by 5 bases; junction bases not matched to a gene: 11. In DNA, the CDR3 is TGTGCCAGCAGCCCGAGGACTAGCGGAGGGATGGAGACCCAGTACTTC. Protein: CASSPRTSGGMETQYF.

The chain combines TRBV7-6 with TRBJ2-7, with 9 bases fitting TRBD2. CDR1 and CDR2 from the germline V gene are SGHVS and FNYEAQ. The trim removed 1 base at V and 2 bases at J, leaving 6 bases unmatched. This CDR3 is built from 16 residues. CDR3 in DNA: TGTGCCAGCAGCTTAGATAGCGGGAGAGCCACCTACGAGCAGTACTTC. Its protein product is CASSLDSGRATYEQYF.